This T cell receptor (beta chain) came from a study of blood T cells in healthy people across ages. For the second PCR, which ran for roughly 6 to 11 cycles, a sample-barcoded 5' primer and a J-beta primer mix were used. MiXCR, run by TCRdb on the 5' RACE reads, gives a single entry per CDR3 protein. The data hold roughly 800,000 distinct CDR3 sequences, with roughly 60% observed a single time. The germline V gene has CDR1 LGHNA and CDR2 YNFKEQ. The CDR3 runs 15 residues. V was trimmed by 4 bases and J by 9 bases, leaving 19 bases between them. The source material was blood. This chain uses TRBV4-2 with TRBJ2-1; D gene unclear. The receptor was derived from a young man in good health. CDR3 nucleotides: TGTGCCAGCAGCCCCAAGGGTAGTGAGAAGGGTGAGCAGTTCTTC. Translation gives CASSPKGSEKGEQFF.